The source of this T cell receptor (beta chain) is a study of blood T cells in healthy people across ages. Study-level findings and limits: Percentage of naive T cells showed a strong correlation with TCR beta diversity.

Only a few counts were recorded for this clonotype. The target antigen is unknown. V gave up 3 bases and J gave up 3 bases, with 8 bases separating them. The CDR3 consists of 13 residues. Germline V gene lookup returns CDR1 SGHTA and CDR2 FQGNSA. The second PCR ran about 7 to 12 cycles with a sample-barcoded 5' primer and J-beta primers. Each CDR3 protein is one row after TCRdb ran MiXCR on the 5' RACE reads. The table shows about 1.7 million distinct CDR3 sequences, with over 25% occurring only once. The sequencing sample was made of blood. The chain couples TRBV7-2 to TRBJ1-1; the D is unclear. The TCR was taken from a woman aged 25 to 39 in good health. Here the CDR3 reads CASSFGTYTEAFF. As DNA, the CDR3 is TGTGCCAGCAGCTTCGGAACCTACACTGAAGCTTTCTTT.